The present T cell receptor (beta chain) was sequenced within a study of cytomegalovirus exposure and HLA in healthy donors. Study results and caveats: According to reports, the classifier identified cytomegalovirus status with high specificity and sensitivity. Upon later analysis, HLA-associated TCR beta chains proved more clonally expanded than other, equally common chains.

Samples came from healthy bone marrow donors. The V gene's germline CDR1 is MGHRA and CDR2 YSYEKL. CDR3 size: 18 residues. PCR involved 60 Vbeta and 13 Jbeta primers. Some clones are missing from TCRdb's copy, which holds only in-frame ones; the method was immunoSEQ multiplex PCR. The sample records approximately 170,000 clones, about 77% being singletons. On this clone itself: Its antigen is currently unknown.

The V and J genes are TRBV4-1 and TRBJ2-5, with TRBD1 matching over 9 bases. The DNA end is more similar to TRBJ2-7, so the J call may be wrong. Sequences were obtained from PBMCs. This TCR was sampled from a man aged 18 to 29 in good health and CMV-seropositive. In DNA form, the CDR3 reads TGCGCCAGCAGCCAAGGGGGACAGGGATCTTTTGGGTCCTACGAGCAGTACTTC. It codes for CASSQGGQGSFGSYEQYF.